Listed below are T cell receptor beta chains from one sample, sequenced in a study of PD-1 blockade in classical Hodgkin lymphoma. Assay used: immunoSEQ multiplex PCR; TCRdb lists only in-frame clones, some missing. The sample gives 75,000 to 95,000 clones, approximately 86% of which show up once; 15% to 20% is in the top ten. Source: peripheral blood mononuclear cells (PBMCs), taken before the fourth cycle of nivolumab. The source is a human donor with classical Hodgkin lymphoma. Both conserved end residues are part of each CDR3. D genes are given only for firm matches.

D	V	J	CDR3
NA	TRBV6-6	TRBJ1-3	CASRNRINSGNTIYF
NA	TRBV2	TRBJ2-3	CASSLAGTDTQYF
NA	TRBV28	TRBJ1-5	CASSLAGAGQPQHF
NA	TRBV5-8	TRBJ2-5	CASSLSGREETQYF
NA	TRBV19	TRBJ2-2	CASSKIGQIDTGELFF
TRBD2	TRBV5-1	TRBJ2-2	CASSLVLAGGPGELFF
NA	TRBV7-6	TRBJ1-3	CASSLAQIGGSGNTIYF
TRBD1	TRBV10-1	TRBJ1-1	CASNLGQGTHLLPEAFF
NA	TRBV29-1	TRBJ2-1	CSVGGWAYNEQFF
NA	TRBV4-3	TRBJ2-1	CASSQGLARNEQFF
TRBD1	TRBV6-4	TRBJ2-1	CASSEAGYRGRAEQFF
NA	TRBV7-9	TRBJ1-2	CASSSAGFDYGYTF
NA	TRBV14	TRBJ2-5	CASSQDLGGGETQYF
NA	TRBV27	TRBJ2-2	CASSRMGLAGELFF
NA	TRBV30	TRBJ2-7	CAWSTWGPAEQYF
NA	TRBV10-3	TRBJ2-7	CAISGGSYEQYF
NA	TRBV5-1	TRBJ2-1	CASNLGLLRLNNEQFF
TRBD1	TRBV6-5	TRBJ2-7	CASSYSQGESYEQYF
NA	TRBV7-2	TRBJ2-7	CASSLRATGNYEQYF
TRBD2	TRBV6-4	TRBJ2-1	CASSDTGLPYNEQFF
NA	TRBV7-8	TRBJ1-4	CASSTRTTNEKLFF
NA	TRBV7-9	TRBJ1-1	CASSFGGNTEAFF
TRBD1	TRBV5-5	TRBJ2-2	CASSRTGDGTGELFF
NA	TRBV5-1	TRBJ1-3	CASSPGRASGNTIYF
NA	TRBV19	TRBJ2-2	CASSKYTGELFF
TRBD1	TRBV9	TRBJ1-1	CASTTGQAPTEAFF
NA	TRBV7-9	TRBJ2-3	CASSPRAGGTDTQYF
TRBD1	TRBV5-1	TRBJ2-5	CASSLQNNRGETQYF
NA	TRBV30	TRBJ1-2	CAWRLTSDYGYTF
NA	TRBV2	TRBJ1-4	CASSVAVGSINEKLFF
NA	TRBV7-9	TRBJ1-1	CASSLSQTNTEAFF
NA	TRBV5-6	TRBJ2-2	CASSLMAGELFF
NA	TRBV10-3	TRBJ2-5	CAISGLEEETQYF
TRBD1	TRBV5-1	TRBJ2-7	CASSLEGTGGTEQYF
NA	TRBV19	TRBJ1-2	CASRGPGTSGYTF
NA	TRBV7-7	TRBJ2-1	CASALTPYNEQFF
NA	TRBV19	TRBJ1-1	CASTPGQASGEAFF
TRBD2	TRBV6-1	TRBJ2-7	CASRELAGRSYEQYF
NA	TRBV6-6	TRBJ1-6	CASSYSAGQRNSPLHF
NA	TRBV28	TRBJ1-2	CASSSPYQRTERSNYGYTF
NA	TRBV5-1	TRBJ2-1	CASSSYNEQFF
NA	TRBV10-3	TRBJ2-5	CAISDRGRDRETQYF
TRBD2	TRBV5-1	TRBJ2-1	CASSYGLAGYNEQFF
TRBD1	TRBV27	TRBJ2-5	CASRADREETQYF
NA	TRBV18	TRBJ1-4	CASSPYGREGEKLFF
NA	TRBV4-3	TRBJ1-3	CASSQDMESGNTIYF
NA	TRBV5-4	TRBJ2-7	CASSSRGAPSYEQYF
NA	TRBV7-9	TRBJ2-1	CASSPRAPPANEQFF
NA	TRBV10-3	TRBJ2-5	CAISESETQYF
NA	TRBV10-2	TRBJ1-1	CASRAGGVNTEAFF
NA	TRBV11-2	TRBJ2-7	CASSLDRNNYEQYF
NA	TRBV9	TRBJ2-7	CASSPSTSPGTPSSYEQYF
TRBD2	TRBV19	TRBJ2-2	CASSTWTRSAGELFF
NA	TRBV28	TRBJ1-2	CASSSERGYTF
TRBD1	TRBV10-3	TRBJ1-4	CATKDRGLEKLFF
TRBD1	TRBV10-3	TRBJ2-7	CAIRGTGDEQYF
NA	TRBV6-5	TRBJ2-7	CASSAPGPHYEQYF